A single sample is the source of the 14 T cell receptor beta chains below, sequenced in a study of naive and memory T cell subsets. A UMI-containing oligonucleotide was joined by 3' ligation to the TCR cDNA template. Ligated cDNA underwent four rounds of PCR with nested alpha and beta constant region primers and SP2. A single record per CDR3 protein comes from TCRdb applying MiXCR to the 5' RACE reads. The data show roughly 56,000 distinct CDR3 sequences, 7.2% seen once. The origin of the receptors is a male donor in good health.

The chain couples TRBV5-1 to TRBJ2-5, with D unresolved. In germline, CDR1 is SGHRS, CDR2 YFSETQ. V lost 4 bases and J 2 bases, leaving 6 bases between the germline ends. The CDR3 contains 12 residues. CDR3 nucleotides: TGCGCCAGCAGCCCCACTCAAGAGACCCAGTACTTC. It is translated as CASSPTQETQYF.

This clonotype was observed at least ten times. This chain uses TRBV28 with TRBJ2-7; 7 bases line up with TRBD1. Germline loops: CDR1 MDHEN, CDR2 SYDVKM. The CDR3 totals 15 residues. Trimming removed 2 bases from V and 2 bases from J; junction bases left unmatched: 6. The CDR3 region is CASSLPQGEPYEQYF. In DNA, the CDR3 is TGTGCCAGCAGTTTACCCCAGGGGGAACCCTACGAGCAGTACTTC.

This clonotype was seen a few times. The genes are TRBV6-2 or TRBV6-3 and TRBJ2-1, with unresolved D. Trimming took 6 bases from V and 2 from J, leaving 11 bases between them. The CDR3 consists of 14 residues. Germline assignment: CDR1 MNHEY and CDR2 SVGEGT. This CDR3 is CASSLLGAYNEQFF. The CDR3 bases are TGTGCCAGCAGCCTTCTCGGAGCCTACAATGAGCAGTTCTTC.

This clonotype was seen at least ten times. The chain carries TRBV27 and TRBJ2-2, with 7 positions matching TRBD2. CDR1 and CDR2 from the germline V gene are MNHEY and SMNVEV (reference sequence). The CDR3 covers 16 residues. V lost 6 bases to trimming and J lost 3 bases; unmatched junction nucleotides: 10. The CDR3 DNA reads TGTGCCAGCAGAAGTTATGGAGGGAGGGACACCGGGGAGCTGTTTTTT. Protein product: CASRSYGGRDTGELFF.

The sample holds many counts of this clonotype. The chain joins TRBV2 to TRBJ2-7, with D perhaps assigned TRBD1 or TRBD2 (6 bases each). The CDR3 has 14 residues. V was shortened by 7 bases and J by 0 bases, with 13 bases between the two germline ends. The germline V gene encodes CDR1 SNHLY and CDR2 FYNNEI. CDR3 region: CASTEGGNSYEQYF. CDR3 nucleotide sequence: TGTGCCAGCACCGAAGGGGGGAACTCCTACGAGCAGTACTTC. The whole variable domain, remainder taken from reference TRBV2 and TRBJ2-7, is EPEVTQTPSHQVTQMGQEVILRCVPISNHLYFYWYRQILGQKVEFLVSFYNNEISEKSEIFDDQFSVERPDGSNFTLKIRSTKLEDSAMYFCASTEGGNSYEQYFGPGTRLTVT.

The chain links TRBV12-3 or TRBV12-4 to TRBJ2-2; D gene unclear. This CDR3 region has 13 residues. Trimming took off 3 bases at V and 1 base at J, with 3 bases between the two ends. The CDR3 is CASSFENTGELFF. As DNA, the CDR3 is TGTGCCAGCAGTTTCGAGAACACCGGGGAGCTGTTTTTT.

This clonotype has a handful of counts. This chain joins TRBV5-4 and TRBJ2-4; unclear D gene. CDR3 size: 13 residues. From germline, CDR1 is SGHNT and CDR2 YYREEE (reference sequence). The V end was cut by 0 bases, the J end by 7 bases, with 8 bases between. This CDR3 reads CASSLGTDNIQYF. The CDR3 bases are TGTGCCAGCAGCTTGGGTACAGACAACATTCAGTACTTC. The whole variable domain, remainder taken from reference TRBV5-4 and TRBJ2-4, is ETGVTQSPTHLIKTRGQQVTLRCSSQSGHNTVSWYQQALGQGPQFIFQYYREEENGRGNFPPRFSGLQFPNYSSELNVNALELDDSALYLCASSLGTDNIQYFGAGTRLSVL.

This clonotype was observed at least ten times. The rearrangement links TRBV5-4 to TRBJ2-7; D uncertain. This CDR3 has 11 residues. Trimming cost V 2 bases and J 3 bases, with 3 bases left between them. CDR1 SGHNT and CDR2 YYREEE come from the germline V gene (reference sequence). CDR3 protein: CASSLGYEQYF. DNA of the CDR3: TGTGCCAGCAGCTTAGGCTACGAGCAGTACTTC.

This clonotype has a count of ten or more. The chain has TRBV4-1 and TRBJ2-7; TRBD1 aligns across 10 bases. Germline CDR1 MGHRA, CDR2 YSYEKL. This CDR3 contains 17 residues. V lost 0 bases to trimming and J lost 3 bases; unmatched junction nucleotides: 8. This CDR3 reads CASSQDPGQGINYEQYF. CDR3 DNA sequence: TGCGCCAGCAGCCAAGACCCGGGACAGGGGATCAACTACGAGCAGTACTTC.

In nucleotides, the CDR3 is TGCGCCAGCAGCCTGGACAGGGTCGGCACTGAAGCTTTCTTT. Translating it yields CASSLDRVGTEAFF. The rearrangement links TRBV5-1 to TRBJ1-1, with TRBD1 matching 8 bases. Germline-derived CDR1 and CDR2 are SGHRS and YFSETQ. V lost 4 bases to trimming and J lost 4 bases; unmatched junction nucleotides: 6. The CDR3 consists of 14 residues.

V and J are TRBV13 and TRBJ2-7; a weak D match, TRBD1 (7 bases). Germline lookup yields CDR1 PRHDT and CDR2 FYEKMQ (reference sequence). V gave up 5 bases and J gave up 5 bases, with 16 bases separating them. The CDR3 sequence is 14 residues long. CDR3 DNA: TGTGCCAGCAGCCCCGGGGGACAGTCCCACGAGCAGTACTTC. The encoded protein is CASSPGGQSHEQYF.

The chain recombines TRBV5-1 with TRBJ2-7; D gene uncertain. The CDR3 runs to 16 residues. Germline CDR1 and CDR2: SGHRS and YFSETQ. The V and J ends lost 4 bases and 2 bases respectively, with 19 bases between them. The CDR3, as DNA: TGCGCCAGCAGCCACCCAGGTGGGATCGACACCTACGAGCAGTACTTC. Translating gives CASSHPGGIDTYEQYF.

This sequence joins TRBV7-2 and TRBJ2-7, with TRBD2 matching 10 bases. V shed 3 bases, J shed 4 bases, and the junction held 9 bases outside the gene matches. Per germline, CDR1 SGHTA and CDR2 FQGNSA. The CDR3 sequence is 16 residues long. The DNA for the CDR3 is TGTGCCAGCAGCTTGGAAAGCGGGGGGGCCAGTTACGAGCAGTACTTC. The encoded protein is CASSLESGGASYEQYF.

This clonotype came up many times. V and J are TRBV25-1 and TRBJ1-1, with unresolved D. This CDR3 contains 13 residues. The germline V and J ends were trimmed by 2 bases and 7 bases, with 11 bases remaining between them. The germline gives CDR1 MGHDK, CDR2 SYGVNS. The CDR3 coding sequence is TGTGCCAGCAGTGAAGGCGGGAGAAATGAAGCTTTCTTT. This gives the protein CASSEGGRNEAFF. The full variable domain, in which reference TRBV25-1 and TRBJ1-1 provide the parts outside the CDR3, is EADIYQTPRYLVIGTGKKITLECSQTMGHDKMYWYQQDPGMELHLIHYSYGVNSTEKGDLSSESTVSRIRTEHFPLTLESARPSHTSQYLCASSEGGRNEAFFGQGTRLTVV.